The clone carrying this TCR beta chain was observed at least ten times. Its matching antigen is unknown. These data come from a study of Graves' ophthalmopathy and Graves' hyperthyroidism. Transcripts of RNA were the source for amplifying TCR beta CDR3 regions. Scientists carried out first-round RT-PCR using HTBI primers and then a second-round multiplex PCR. TCRdb reprocessed the multiplex PCR reads via MiXCR and lists one record per CDR3 protein. This sample has roughly 400,000 distinct CDR3 sequences, with about 18% found just once. Study conclusions and caveats: Cross-validated, the 13-signature model showed 87.88%/81.08% sensitivity/specificity, and 80%/75% in the test set.

The germline CDR1 and CDR2 sequences are MDHEN and SYDVKM. The CDR3 has 11 residues. V was shortened by 7 bases and J by 5 bases, with 8 bases between the two germline ends. Ages of hyperthyroidism patients ran from 18 to 65, and their diagnoses were new, under 2 months' duration. Clinical symptoms, serum thyroxine, TRAb, thyroid ultrasound and orbital computed tomography formed the basis of diagnosis. As the starting material, 9.5 to 10 ml of fresh peripheral blood yielded the PBMCs. The chain combines TRBV28 with TRBJ2-5; no clear D gene. The clonotype comes from an adult woman with stable Graves' hyperthyroidism. Source material: peripheral blood. The chain's CDR3 is CASTENETQYF. The CDR3, as DNA: TGTGCCAGCACTGAGAATGAGACCCAGTACTTC.